This T cell receptor (beta chain) stems from a study of shared clonotypes between healthy human individuals. The protocol was immunoSEQ multiplex PCR, while the TCRdb copy is restricted to in-frame clones and leaves out a portion. The data show about 980,000 clones, about three quarters seen once. Worth noting for this clone: The antigen is undetermined. The same CDR3 can be traced to other DNA sequences in this sample.

Notes on the study in general: A reduction in generation probabilities was seen for non-shared clonotypes relative to those shared by all four donors.

CDR3 length: 13 amino acids. Germline CDR1 SGHTA, CDR2 FQGNSA. V lost 5 bases and J lost 2; bases outside the gene matches: 0. The V call is TRBV7-2, the J call TRBJ1-5; 7 nucleotides line up with TRBD1. Sequenced sample: memory CD4+ T cells sorted from blood. Subset in this sample: CD45RA-negative fraction. The sequence was obtained from a man younger than 30 in good health. CDR3 DNA: TGTGCCAGCAGCGGACAGGGCAATCAGCCCCAGCATTTT. As protein: CASSGQGNQPQHF.